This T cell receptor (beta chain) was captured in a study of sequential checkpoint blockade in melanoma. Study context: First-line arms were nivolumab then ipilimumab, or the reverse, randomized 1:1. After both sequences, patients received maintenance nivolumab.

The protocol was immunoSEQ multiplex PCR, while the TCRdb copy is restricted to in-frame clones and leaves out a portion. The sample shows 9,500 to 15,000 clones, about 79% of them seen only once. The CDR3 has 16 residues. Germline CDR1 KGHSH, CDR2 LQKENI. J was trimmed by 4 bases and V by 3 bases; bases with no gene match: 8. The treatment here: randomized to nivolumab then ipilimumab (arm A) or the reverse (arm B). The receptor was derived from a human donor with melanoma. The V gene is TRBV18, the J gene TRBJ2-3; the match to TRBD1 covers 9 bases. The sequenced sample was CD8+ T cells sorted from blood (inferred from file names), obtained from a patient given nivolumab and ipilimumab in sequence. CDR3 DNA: TGTGCCAGCTCACCTTGGGACAGGGAGCCCCCAGATACGCAGTATTTT. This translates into CASSPWDREPPDTQYF.